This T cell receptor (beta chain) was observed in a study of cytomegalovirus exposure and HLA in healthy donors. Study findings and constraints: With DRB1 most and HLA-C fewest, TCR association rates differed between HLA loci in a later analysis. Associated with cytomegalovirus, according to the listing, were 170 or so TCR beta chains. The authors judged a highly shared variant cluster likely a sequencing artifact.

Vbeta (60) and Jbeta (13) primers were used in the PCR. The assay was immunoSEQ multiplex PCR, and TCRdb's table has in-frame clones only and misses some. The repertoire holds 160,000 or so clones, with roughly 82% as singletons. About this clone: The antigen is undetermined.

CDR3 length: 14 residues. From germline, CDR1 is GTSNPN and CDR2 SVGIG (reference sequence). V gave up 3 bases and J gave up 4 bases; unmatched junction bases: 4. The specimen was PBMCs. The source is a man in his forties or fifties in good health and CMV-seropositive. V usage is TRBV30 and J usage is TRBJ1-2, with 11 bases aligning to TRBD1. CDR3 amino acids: CAWRSDRGLYGYTF. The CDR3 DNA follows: TGTGCCTGGAGGTCGGACAGGGGGCTCTATGGCTACACCTTC.